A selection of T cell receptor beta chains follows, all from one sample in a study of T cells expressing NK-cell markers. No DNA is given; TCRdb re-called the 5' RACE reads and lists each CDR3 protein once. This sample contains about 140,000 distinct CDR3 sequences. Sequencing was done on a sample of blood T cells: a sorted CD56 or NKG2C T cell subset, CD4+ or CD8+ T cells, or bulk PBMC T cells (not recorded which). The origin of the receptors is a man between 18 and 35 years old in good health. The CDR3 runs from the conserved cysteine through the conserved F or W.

cdr3_aa: CASSFLSNEQFF
v_call: TRBV7-9
j_call: TRBJ2-1
cdr3_length: 12

cdr3_aa: CASGPVAGEQYF
v_call: TRBV6-5
j_call: TRBJ2-7
cdr3_length: 12

cdr3_aa: CATVAGGGDTQYF
v_call: TRBV11-2
j_call: TRBJ2-3
cdr3_length: 13

cdr3_aa: CASSQATGDYSKNIQYF
v_call: TRBV13
j_call: TRBJ2-4
cdr3_length: 17

cdr3_aa: CASSYSRDRADTQYF
v_call: TRBV6-5
j_call: TRBJ2-3
cdr3_length: 15

cdr3_aa: CSARQGGPDEQFF
v_call: TRBV20-1
j_call: TRBJ2-1
cdr3_length: 13

cdr3_aa: CASSGRPPSRSQADTQYF
v_call: TRBV12-3/TRBV12-4
j_call: TRBJ2-3
cdr3_length: 18

cdr3_aa: CASSPYRQGTGELFF
v_call: TRBV9
j_call: TRBJ2-2
cdr3_length: 15

cdr3_aa: CATSRPKTLGANEKLFF
v_call: TRBV15
j_call: TRBJ1-4
cdr3_length: 17

cdr3_aa: CASSVEGQGPDTQYF
v_call: TRBV9
j_call: TRBJ2-3
cdr3_length: 15

cdr3_aa: CATSDWETGRVFF
v_call: TRBV24-1
j_call: TRBJ2-1
cdr3_length: 13

cdr3_aa: CAWGRSGSSDTQYF
v_call: TRBV30
j_call: TRBJ2-3
cdr3_length: 14

cdr3_aa: CASSEGQHFLATNEKLFF
v_call: TRBV11-2
j_call: TRBJ1-4
cdr3_length: 18

cdr3_aa: CASSQGQGKPYEQYF
v_call: TRBV4-1
j_call: TRBJ2-7
cdr3_length: 15

cdr3_aa: CASSPGEAGGETQYF
v_call: TRBV12-3/TRBV12-4
j_call: TRBJ2-5
cdr3_length: 15

cdr3_aa: CSARGTWGYAGVSYNEQFF
v_call: TRBV20-1
j_call: TRBJ2-1
cdr3_length: 19

cdr3_aa: CASSPRQGKNEQYF
v_call: TRBV27
j_call: TRBJ2-7
cdr3_length: 14

cdr3_aa: CASSSYDTQYF
v_call: TRBV27
j_call: TRBJ2-3
cdr3_length: 11

cdr3_aa: CAWSFGDEQFF
v_call: TRBV30
j_call: TRBJ2-1
cdr3_length: 11

cdr3_aa: CASTWTGGGNTIYF
v_call: TRBV6-1
j_call: TRBJ1-3
cdr3_length: 14

cdr3_aa: CAWSSGDGKNIQYF
v_call: TRBV30
j_call: TRBJ2-4
cdr3_length: 14

cdr3_aa: CSAVIPGLAGVILQETQYF
v_call: TRBV20-1
j_call: TRBJ2-5
cdr3_length: 19

cdr3_aa: CASSPGLPTQYF
v_call: TRBV3-1
j_call: TRBJ2-5
cdr3_length: 12

cdr3_aa: CASSGTGTYEQFF
v_call: TRBV2
j_call: TRBJ2-1
cdr3_length: 13

cdr3_aa: CASSHPKTGIQYF
v_call: TRBV16
j_call: TRBJ2-5
cdr3_length: 13

cdr3_aa: CASSPSRGLSTDTQYF
v_call: TRBV7-8
j_call: TRBJ2-3
cdr3_length: 16